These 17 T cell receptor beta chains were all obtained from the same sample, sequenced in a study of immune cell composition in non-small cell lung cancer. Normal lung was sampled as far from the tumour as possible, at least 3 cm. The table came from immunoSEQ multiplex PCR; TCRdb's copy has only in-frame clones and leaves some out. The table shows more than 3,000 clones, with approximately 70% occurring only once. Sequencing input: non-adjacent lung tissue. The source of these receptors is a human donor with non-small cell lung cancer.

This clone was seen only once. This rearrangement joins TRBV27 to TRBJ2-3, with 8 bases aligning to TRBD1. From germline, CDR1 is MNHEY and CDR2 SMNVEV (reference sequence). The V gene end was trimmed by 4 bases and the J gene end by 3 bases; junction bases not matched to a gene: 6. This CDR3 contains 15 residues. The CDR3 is CASSSQGAGTDTQYF. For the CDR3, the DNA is TGTGCCAGCAGTTCGCAGGGGGCGGGGACAGATACGCAGTATTTT.

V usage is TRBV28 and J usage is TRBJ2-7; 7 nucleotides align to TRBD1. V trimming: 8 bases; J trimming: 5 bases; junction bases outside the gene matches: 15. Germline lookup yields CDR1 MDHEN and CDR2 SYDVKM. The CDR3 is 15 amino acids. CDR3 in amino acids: CASGRQAPGTDEQYF. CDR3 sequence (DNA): TGTGCCAGCGGTCGACAGGCCCCCGGGACAGACGAGCAGTACTTC.

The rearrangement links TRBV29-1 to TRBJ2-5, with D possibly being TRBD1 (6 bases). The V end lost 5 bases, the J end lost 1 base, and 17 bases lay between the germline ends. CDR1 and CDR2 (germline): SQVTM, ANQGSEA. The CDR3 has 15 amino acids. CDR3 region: CSVRRSRGGQETQYF. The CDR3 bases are TGCAGCGTTCGACGGTCGAGAGGGGGCCAAGAGACCCAGTACTTC.

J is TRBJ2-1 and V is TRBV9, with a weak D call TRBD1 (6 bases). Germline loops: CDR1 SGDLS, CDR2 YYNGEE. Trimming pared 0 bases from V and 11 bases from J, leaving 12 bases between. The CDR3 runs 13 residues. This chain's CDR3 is CASSVGDGTQQFF. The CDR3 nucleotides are TGTGCCAGCAGCGTAGGCGACGGGACACAGCAGTTCTTC.

This chain's CDR3 is CASSLAQKNEKLFF. In DNA, the CDR3 is TGTGCCAGCAGTTTGGCCCAGAAGAATGAAAAACTGTTTTTT. This chain uses TRBV28 with TRBJ1-4; D remains unclear. The CDR3 sequence is 14 residues long. Germline V lookup: CDR1 MDHEN, CDR2 SYDVKM. V lost 3 bases to trimming and J lost 5 bases, with 10 bases between them.

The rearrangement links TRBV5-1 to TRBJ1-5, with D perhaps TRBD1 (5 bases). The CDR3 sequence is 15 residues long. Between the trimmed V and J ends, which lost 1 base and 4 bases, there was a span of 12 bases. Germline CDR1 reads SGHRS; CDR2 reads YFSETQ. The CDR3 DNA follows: TGCGCCAGCAGCTTGCTAGGGGAACGGAATCAGCCCCAGCATTTT. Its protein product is CASSLLGERNQPQHF.

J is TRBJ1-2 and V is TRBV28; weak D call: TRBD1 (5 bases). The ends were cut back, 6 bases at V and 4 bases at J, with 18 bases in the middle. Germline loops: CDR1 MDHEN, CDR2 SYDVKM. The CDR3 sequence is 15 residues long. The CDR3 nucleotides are TGTGCCAGCAGAACGACAGAAATCCTGGGCTATGGCTACACCTTC. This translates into CASRTTEILGYGYTF.

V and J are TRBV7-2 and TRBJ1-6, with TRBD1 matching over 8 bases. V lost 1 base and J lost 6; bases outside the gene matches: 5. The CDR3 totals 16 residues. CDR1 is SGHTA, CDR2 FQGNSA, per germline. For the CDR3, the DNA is TGTGCCAGCAGCTTAGTTATTGGACAGGGTAATTCACCCCTCCACTTT. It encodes CASSLVIGQGNSPLHF.

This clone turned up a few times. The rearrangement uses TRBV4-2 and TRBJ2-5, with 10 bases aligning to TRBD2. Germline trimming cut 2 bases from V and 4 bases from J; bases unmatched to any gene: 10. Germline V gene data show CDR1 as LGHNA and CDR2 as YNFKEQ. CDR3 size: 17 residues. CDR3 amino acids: CASSQITPAGGLETQYF. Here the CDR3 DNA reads TGTGCCAGCAGCCAAATAACTCCAGCGGGGGGGCTAGAGACCCAGTACTTC.

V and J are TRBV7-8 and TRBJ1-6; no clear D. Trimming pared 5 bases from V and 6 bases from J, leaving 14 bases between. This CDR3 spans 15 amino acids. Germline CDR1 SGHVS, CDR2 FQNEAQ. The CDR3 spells CASSPQLHSNSPLHF. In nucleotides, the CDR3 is TGTGCCAGCAGCCCCCAGTTACATTCTAATTCACCCCTCCACTTT.

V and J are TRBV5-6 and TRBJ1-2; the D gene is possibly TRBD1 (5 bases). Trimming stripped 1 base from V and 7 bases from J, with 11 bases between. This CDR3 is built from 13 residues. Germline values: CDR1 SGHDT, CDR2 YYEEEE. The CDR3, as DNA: TGTGCCAGCAGCTTGCCCCAGGGCACTGGCTACACCTTC. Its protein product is CASSLPQGTGYTF.

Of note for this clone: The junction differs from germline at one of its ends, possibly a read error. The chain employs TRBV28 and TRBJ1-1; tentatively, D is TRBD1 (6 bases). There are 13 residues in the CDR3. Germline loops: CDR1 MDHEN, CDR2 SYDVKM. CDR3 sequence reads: CASRGQGNAEAFF. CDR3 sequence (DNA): TGTGCCAGCAGGGGCCAGGGGAACGCTGAAGCTTTCTTT. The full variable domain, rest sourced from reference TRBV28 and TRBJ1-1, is DVKVTQSSRYLVKRTGEKVFLECVQDMDHENMFWYRQDPGLGLRLIYFSYDVKMKEKGDIPEGYSVSREKKERFSLILESASTNQTSMYLCASRGQGNAEAFFGQGTRLTVV.

CDR3: CASSFPGLANTGELFF. The DNA of the CDR3 is TGTGCCAGCAGCTTCCCGGGACTAGCGAACACCGGGGAGCTGTTTTTT. The chain links TRBV5-4 to TRBJ2-2; 8 bases line up with TRBD2. The V and J ends lost 2 bases and 0 bases, in that order; junction bases with no gene match: 3. Per germline, CDR1 SGHNT and CDR2 YYREEE (reference sequence). This CDR3 region has 16 residues. The full variable domain, with the rest looked up from reference TRBV5-4 and TRBJ2-2, is ETGVTQSPTHLIKTRGQQVTLRCSSQSGHNTVSWYQQALGQGPQFIFQYYREEENGRGNFPPRFSGLQFPNYSSELNVNALELDDSALYLCASSFPGLANTGELFFGEGSRLTVL.

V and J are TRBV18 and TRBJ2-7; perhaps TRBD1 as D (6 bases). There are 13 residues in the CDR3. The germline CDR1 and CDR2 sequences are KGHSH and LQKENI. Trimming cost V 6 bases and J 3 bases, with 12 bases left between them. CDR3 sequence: CASSPDSLYEQYF. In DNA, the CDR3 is TGTGCCAGCTCCCCGGACAGTCTCTACGAGCAGTACTTC. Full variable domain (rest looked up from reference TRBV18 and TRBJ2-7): NAGVMQNPRHLVRRRGQEARLRCSPMKGHSHVYWYRQLPEEGLKFMVYLQKENIIDESGMPKERFSAEFPKEGPSILRIQQVVRGDSAAYFCASSPDSLYEQYFGPGTRLTVT.

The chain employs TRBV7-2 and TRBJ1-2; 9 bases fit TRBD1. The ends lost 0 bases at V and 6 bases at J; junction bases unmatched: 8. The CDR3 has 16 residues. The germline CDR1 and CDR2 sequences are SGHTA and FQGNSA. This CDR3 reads CASSLAGPGQGNGYTF. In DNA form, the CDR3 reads TGTGCCAGCAGCTTAGCTGGTCCAGGACAGGGGAATGGCTACACCTTC. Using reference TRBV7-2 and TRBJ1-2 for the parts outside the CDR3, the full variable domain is GAGVSQSPSNKVTEKGKDVELRCDPISGHTALYWYRQSLGQGLEFLIYFQGNSAPDKSGLPSDRFSAERTGGSVSTLTIQRTQQEDSAVYLCASSLAGPGQGNGYTFGSGTRLTVV.

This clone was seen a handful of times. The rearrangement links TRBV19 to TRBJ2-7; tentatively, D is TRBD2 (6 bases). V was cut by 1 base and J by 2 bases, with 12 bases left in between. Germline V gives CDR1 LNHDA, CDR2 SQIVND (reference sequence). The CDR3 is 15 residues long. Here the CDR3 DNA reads TGTGCCAGTAGTATAGTGGGGGAGGCCGCCTACGAGCAGTACTTC. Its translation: CASSIVGEAAYEQYF.

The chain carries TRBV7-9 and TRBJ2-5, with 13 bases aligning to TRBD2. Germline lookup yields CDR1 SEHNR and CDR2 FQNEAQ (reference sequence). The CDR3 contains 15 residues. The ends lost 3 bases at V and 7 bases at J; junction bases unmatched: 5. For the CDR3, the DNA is TGTGCCAGCAGCTTCGGACTAGCGGGAGAGGGGACCCAGTACTTC. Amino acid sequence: CASSFGLAGEGTQYF.